The 20 T cell receptor beta chains in this list originate from one sample, sequenced in a study of shared clonotypes between healthy human individuals. The method was immunoSEQ multiplex PCR; TCRdb's version includes in-frame clones alone and lacks a portion of them. This table has about 2.4 million clones, approximately 94% appearing once. Input material: naive CD4+ T cells from PBMCs. Subset denoted: CD45RA+ positively selected. All receptors derive from a man aged 18 to 30 in good health. Some clones in this sample may be carry-over from other donors' samples.

The chain carries TRBV6-6 and TRBJ2-3; no clear D gene. The CDR3 runs to 15 residues. The germline V and J ends were trimmed by 2 bases and 2 bases, with 11 bases remaining between them. Germline V gene lookup returns CDR1 MNHNY and CDR2 SVGAGI (reference sequence). The CDR3 reads CASSYRADATDTQYF. CDR3 DNA: TGTGCCAGCAGTTACCGGGCAGATGCCACAGATACGCAGTATTTT.

Details on this clone: Other DNA sequences of this sample code for an identical CDR3. V is TRBV29-1 and J is TRBJ1-1; the D is unclear. The V end lost 6 bases, the J end lost 0 bases, and 11 bases lay between the germline ends. Germline CDR1 reads SQVTM; CDR2 reads ANQGSEA. This CDR3 is built from 13 residues. This CDR3 reads CSVAGIMNTEAFF. The CDR3 region has the DNA TGCAGCGTGGCCGGAATTATGAACACTGAAGCTTTCTTT. The whole variable domain, remainder taken from reference TRBV29-1 and TRBJ1-1, is SAVISQKPSRDICQRGTSLTIQCQVDSQVTMMFWYRQQPGQSLTLIATANQGSEATYESGFVIDKFPISRPNLTFSTLTVSNMSPEDSSIYLCSVAGIMNTEAFFGQGTRLTVV.

V gene TRBV10-3 combines with J gene TRBJ1-2; D unclear. Germline values: CDR1 ENHRY, CDR2 SYGVKD. V lost 3 bases and J lost 5, with 10 bases in between. CDR3 length: 13 residues. CDR3 in DNA: TGTGCCATCAGTGAAGCCCCTGGGTATGGCTACACCTTC. Amino acid sequence: CAISEAPGYGYTF.

The rearrangement joins TRBV27 to TRBJ1-1; 9 bases align to TRBD1. V was pared by 5 bases and J by 10 bases, with 14 bases of the junction left unmatched. The CDR3 runs 15 residues. Germline V CDR1 and CDR2: MNHEY, SMNVEV (reference sequence). The DNA for the CDR3 is TGTGCCAGCAGTCCTGAGAGAGGACAGGGGCGATCAGCTTTCTTT. Translating gives CASSPERGQGRSAFF.

The V call is TRBV4-1, the J call TRBJ1-5, with D unresolved. CDR3 length equals 15 residues. Trimming took off 1 base at V and 6 bases at J, with 13 bases between the two ends. The germline CDR1 and CDR2 sequences are MGHRA and YSYEKL. The CDR3 region is CASSQGTAEAQPQHF. In DNA, the CDR3 is TGCGCCAGCAGCCAAGGGACTGCGGAGGCTCAGCCCCAGCATTTT.

The V call is TRBV6-9, the J call TRBJ1-1; D unresolved. This CDR3 region has 14 residues. Germline V CDR1 and CDR2: MNHGY, SVAAGI. Trimming shortened V by 0 bases and J by 1 base, and 6 bases separated the two germline ends. Written as DNA, the CDR3 is TGTGCCAGCAGTTATTCATTCGGGAACACTGAAGCTTTCTTT. It translates to CASSYSFGNTEAFF.

The gene calls are TRBV18 and TRBJ2-5; possibly TRBD1 for D (5 bases). Germline loops: CDR1 KGHSH, CDR2 LQKENI. The CDR3 covers 15 residues. Trimming took 1 base from V and 6 from J, leaving 15 bases between them. The CDR3 loop is CASSPLEGARKTQYF. CDR3 nucleotide sequence: TGTGCCAGCTCACCACTCGAAGGGGCCCGGAAGACCCAGTACTTC.

The chain has TRBV29-1 and TRBJ1-2; 7 bases match TRBD1. Germline assignment: CDR1 SQVTM and CDR2 ANQGSEA. The CDR3 is 14 amino acids. Trimming at V came to 8 bases and at J to 0 bases, leaving 9 bases not matched to a gene. CDR3 amino acids: CSYLDRDANYGYTF. Written as DNA, the CDR3 is TGCAGCTACCTAGACAGGGACGCTAACTATGGCTACACCTTC.

The gene calls are TRBV5-1 and TRBJ2-7; TRBD1 aligns across 9 bases. Germline loops: CDR1 SGHRS, CDR2 YFSETQ. V lost 4 bases, J lost 6 bases, and 17 bases stayed unmatched. The CDR3 is made up of 17 amino acids. Written as DNA, the CDR3 is TGCGCCAGCAGCCTACGGGCCCCGGGACAGGGTTTGGGCGAGCAGTACTTC. Translation gives CASSLRAPGQGLGEQYF.

This clone was found once. This sequence joins TRBV6-6 and TRBJ2-3; D gene uncertain. The CDR3 covers 11 residues. The germline V and J ends were trimmed by 7 bases and 2 bases, with 4 bases remaining between them. Looked up from germline, CDR1 is MNHNY and CDR2 is SVGAGI (reference sequence). This CDR3 reads CASTYTDTQYF. CDR3 DNA sequence: TGTGCCAGCACCTACACAGATACGCAGTATTTT.

This chain joins TRBV6-1 and TRBJ2-3; 8 bases are shared with TRBD1. Germline-derived CDR1 and CDR2 are MNHNS and SASEGT. The CDR3 contains 15 residues. With 7 bases clipped from V and 2 bases from J, the junction kept 8 bases outside the gene matches. DNA of the CDR3: TGTGCCAGCACCATCACAGGGGGAGTCACAGATACGCAGTATTTT. This sequence encodes CASTITGGVTDTQYF.

The chain links TRBV5-5 to TRBJ1-2, with D tentatively TRBD1 (5 bases). In germline, CDR1 is SGHKS, CDR2 YYEKEE (reference sequence). CDR3 length: 16 residues. Trimming took 1 base from V and 3 from J, leaving 16 bases between them. In nucleotides, the CDR3 is TGTGCCAGCAGCTTGAGGATGCAGGGTGTTCACTATGGCTACACCTTC. It yields the protein CASSLRMQGVHYGYTF. The variable domain in full, with the rest retrieved from reference TRBV5-5 and TRBJ1-2, is DAGVTQSPTHLIKTRGQQVTLRCSPISGHKSVSWYQQVLGQGPQFIFQYYEKEERGRGNFPDRFSARQFPNYSSELNVNALLLGDSALYLCASSLRMQGVHYGYTFGSGTRLTVV.

The chain recombines TRBV11-2 with TRBJ1-5; D call uncertain. V was trimmed by 1 base and J by 9 bases, leaving 10 bases between them. CDR1 and CDR2 from the germline V gene are SGHAT and FQNNGV. The CDR3 is 13 amino acids. CDR3 amino acids: CASSLGPLRPQHF. In nucleotides, the CDR3 is TGTGCCAGCAGCTTAGGACCCCTCCGGCCCCAGCATTTT.

This chain joins TRBV29-1 and TRBJ1-2; TRBD1 matches at 7 bases. CDR1 is SQVTM, CDR2 ANQGSEA, per germline. J was trimmed by 3 bases and V by 6 bases; bases with no gene match: 1. The CDR3 contains 11 residues. The CDR3 here is CSVGTDYGYTF. DNA of the CDR3: TGCAGCGTGGGGACAGACTATGGCTACACCTTC.

This chain links TRBV7-2 with TRBJ2-2; a possible D gene is TRBD2 (5 bases). Per the germline V gene, CDR1 is SGHTA and CDR2 is FQGNSA. This CDR3 has 14 residues. V was trimmed by 2 bases and J by 6 bases, leaving 10 bases between them. CDR3 sequence reads: CASSLFTRAGELFF. CDR3 nucleotides: TGTGCCAGCAGCTTATTTACGAGGGCCGGGGAGCTGTTTTTT.

Details on this clone: Other DNA sequences of this sample code for an identical CDR3. V gene TRBV27 combines with J gene TRBJ1-5; D unclear. V dropped 5 bases and J dropped 2 bases, with 7 bases sitting between them. The CDR3 is 13 residues long. CDR1 and CDR2 (germline): MNHEY, SMNVEV (reference sequence). In nucleotides, the CDR3 is TGTGCCAGCAGTCTCTGGGGCAATCAGCCCCAGCATTTT. The encoded protein is CASSLWGNQPQHF.

The chain couples TRBV6-6 to TRBJ2-3; D is uncertain. The CDR3 extends over 13 amino acids. The V and J ends lost 5 bases and 8 bases respectively, with 14 bases between them. In germline, CDR1 is MNHNY, CDR2 SVGAGI (reference sequence). The CDR3: CASSGSLIGTQYF. The CDR3 DNA reads TGTGCCAGCAGTGGGTCCCTTATAGGTACGCAGTATTTT.

The chain links TRBV27 to TRBJ1-1, with TRBD1 matching 7 bases. CDR1 MNHEY and CDR2 SMNVEV come from the germline V gene (reference sequence). The CDR3 spans 14 residues. V lost 8 bases, J lost 1 base, and 7 bases stayed unmatched. The CDR3 DNA sequence: TGTGCCAGCCGGCAGACAGGGCCGAACACTGAAGCTTTCTTT. Residues: CASRQTGPNTEAFF.

The rearrangement links TRBV28 to TRBJ1-1; D is unclear. The CDR3 has 15 residues. The germline V gene encodes CDR1 MDHEN and CDR2 SYDVKM. Trimming pared 5 bases from V and 1 base from J, leaving 14 bases between. Here the CDR3 reads CASSPVLRPNTEAFF. The DNA for the CDR3 is TGTGCCAGCAGTCCGGTTTTGCGGCCGAACACTGAAGCTTTCTTT.

The chain is built from TRBV5-4 and TRBJ1-4; 9 bases line up with TRBD1. With V trimmed by 4 bases and J by 11 bases, 6 bases remained unmatched. The CDR3 sequence is 13 residues long. Per germline, CDR1 SGHNT and CDR2 YYREEE (reference sequence). The CDR3: CASSPGTGYKLFF. DNA of the CDR3: TGTGCCAGCAGCCCCGGGACAGGGTACAAACTGTTTTTT. Supplemented by reference TRBV5-4 and TRBJ1-4, the full variable domain reads ETGVTQSPTHLIKTRGQQVTLRCSSQSGHNTVSWYQQALGQGPQFIFQYYREEENGRGNFPPRFSGLQFPNYSSELNVNALELDDSALYLCASSPGTGYKLFFGSGTQLSVL.